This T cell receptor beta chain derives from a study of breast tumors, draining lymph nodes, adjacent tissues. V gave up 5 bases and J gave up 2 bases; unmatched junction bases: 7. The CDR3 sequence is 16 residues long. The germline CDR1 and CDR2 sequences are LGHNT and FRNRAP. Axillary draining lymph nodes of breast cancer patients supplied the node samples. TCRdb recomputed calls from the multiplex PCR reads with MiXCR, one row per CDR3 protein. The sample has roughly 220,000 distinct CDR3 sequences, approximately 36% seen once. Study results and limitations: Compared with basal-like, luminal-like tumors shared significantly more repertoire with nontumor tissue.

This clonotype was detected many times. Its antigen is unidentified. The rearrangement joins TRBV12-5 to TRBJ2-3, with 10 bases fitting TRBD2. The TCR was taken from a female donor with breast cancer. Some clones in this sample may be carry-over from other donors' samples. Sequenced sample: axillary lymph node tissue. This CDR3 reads CASGNGLAANTDTQYF. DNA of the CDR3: TGTGCTAGTGGTAACGGACTAGCGGCGAACACAGATACGCAGTATTTT.